The sequence of this T cell receptor beta chain was determined in a study of CXCR3-negative and CXCR3-positive naive CD8 T cells. General study points: Relative to CXCR3-negative naive cells, CXCR3-positive naive cells had more hydrophobic TRB CDR3s. Most assays were run on fresh PBMCs (CXCR3 expression partially decreased after cryopreservation).

CDR3 length: 14 residues. Germline CDR1 and CDR2: SGHTA and FQGTGA. Turning to this clonotype: What it binds is not known.

TRB cDNA was prepared as libraries by UMI-labeled 5' RACE. Using the 5' RACE reads, TCRdb records one entry per CDR3 protein without DNA. This table holds about 51,000 distinct CDR3 sequences. Sequenced sample: naive CXCR3+ CD8+ T cells from blood. Subset noted: CD45RO-CCR7+CD27+CD95- naive CD8+ T cells expressing CXCR3 (TNR3+). The receptor was isolated from a human donor in good health. Some clones in this sample may be carry-over from other donors' samples. The genes are TRBV7-3 and TRBJ2-7; TCRdb names TRBD2, which stays unverified in the absence of DNA. This CDR3 reads CASSPGLVPYEQYF.